These 3 T cell receptor beta chains share one sample of origin, sequenced in a study of T cells in Graves' hyperthyroidism and ophthalmopathy. TCR beta CDR3 sequences were amplified from RNA transcripts. The study used the HTBI primer set for a first-round RT-PCR of the TCR CDR3. TCRdb independently ran MiXCR on the multiplex PCR reads; one entry per CDR3 protein. Here the sample spans 400,000 to 550,000 distinct CDR3 sequences, 13% to 15% being singletons. Material: blood. The receptors were gathered from a woman younger than 35 with Graves' hyperthyroidism.

This clonotype was counted at least ten times. This rearrangement joins TRBV20-1 to TRBJ1-6, with D unresolved. CDR3 length: 14 residues. Deletions cut 3 bases from V and 8 bases from J, with 14 bases between. CDR1 is DFQATT and CDR2 is SNEGSKA in the germline V gene (reference sequence). The CDR3 protein is CSASAGNMDSPLHF. CDR3 in DNA: TGCAGTGCTAGTGCCGGTAATATGGATTCACCCCTCCACTTT.

V and J are TRBV30 and TRBJ2-7; 8 positions agree with TRBD2. The V gene's germline CDR1 is GTSNPN and CDR2 SVGIG (reference sequence). The CDR3 contains 13 residues. The V segment lost 2 bases and the J segment 2 bases; nucleotides outside the gene matches: 2. The CDR3 is CAWSSGGTYEQYF. The CDR3 region has the DNA TGTGCCTGGAGTTCGGGGGGGACCTACGAGCAGTACTTC.

This clonotype was seen a few times. The chain couples TRBV3-1 to TRBJ2-5; a possible D gene is TRBD2 (5 bases). Germline-derived CDR1 and CDR2 are LGHDT and YNNKEL (reference sequence). This CDR3 region has 16 residues. V was clipped by 3 bases and J by 4 bases, with 18 bases between them. In DNA, the CDR3 is TGTGCCAGCAGCCAGGTCGCGGGTGAGGGATCAGAGACCCAGTACTTC. Residues: CASSQVAGEGSETQYF.